Below, 22 T cell receptor beta chains from the same sample are listed, as sequenced in a study of graft-versus-host responses after intestinal transplantation. Profiling relied on immunoSEQ multiplex PCR, and the TCRdb table lists in-frame clones only, not all of them. The data contain approximately 100,000 clones, 86% of them singletons. The sequencing here drew on PBMCs, taken 255 days after intestinal transplant. The receptors stem from a human patient who received an intestinal transplant, so some T cells may come from the graft donor.

The rearrangement links TRBV5-6 to TRBJ2-2, with a tentative D call TRBD1 (5 bases). The germline V gene has CDR1 SGHDT and CDR2 YYEEEE. This CDR3 is built from 18 residues. V gave up 0 bases and J gave up 1 base, with 16 bases separating them. In DNA, the CDR3 is TGTGCCAGCAGCTTGGTTTTTTCGTGGCAGGGGAACACCGGGGAGCTGTTTTTT. Translation: CASSLVFSWQGNTGELFF.

This chain uses TRBV15 with TRBJ1-5; TRBD1 matches at 11 bases. There are 18 residues in the CDR3. CDR1 is LNHNV and CDR2 is YYDKDF in the germline V gene (reference sequence). Trimming cost V 4 bases and J 5 bases; bases outside gene matches: 13. The chain's CDR3 is CATSIVPGQGDGDQPQHF. CDR3 nucleotides: TGTGCCACCAGCATCGTCCCGGGACAGGGGGACGGCGATCAGCCCCAGCATTTT.

The chain uses TRBV27 and TRBJ1-5; 9 bases are shared with TRBD1. J gave up 13 bases and V 4 bases, and 8 bases lay outside the gene matches. The length of the CDR3 is 13 residues. Germline V gives CDR1 MNHEY, CDR2 SMNVEV (reference sequence). CDR3 protein: CASSSDRGMGQHF. The DNA for the CDR3 is TGTGCCAGCAGTTCTGACAGGGGGATGGGTCAGCATTTT.

This clone occurred a few times. Other DNA sequences in this specimen translate into the identical CDR3. This sequence joins TRBV6-4 and TRBJ2-3, with TRBD2 matching 10 bases. Trimming removed 4 bases from V and 1 base from J; junction bases left unmatched: 2. The CDR3 has 15 amino acids. Germline assignment: CDR1 MRHNA and CDR2 SNTAGT. The CDR3 protein is CASSAGTSGTDTQYF. CDR3 sequence (DNA): TGTGCCAGCAGTGCCGGGACTAGCGGCACAGATACGCAGTATTTT.

The chain uses TRBV7-9 and TRBJ2-3; D is uncertain. CDR1 and CDR2 (germline): SEHNR, FQNEAQ (reference sequence). Trimming took 5 bases from V and 1 from J, leaving 7 bases between them. CDR3 size: 13 residues. The CDR3 spells CASSLVGTDTQYF. CDR3 nucleotide sequence: TGTGCCAGCAGCCTTGTAGGCACAGATACGCAGTATTTT.

The genes are TRBV7-6 and TRBJ2-3; maybe TRBD2 (6 bases). V lost 5 bases, J lost 1 base, and 10 bases lay in between. This CDR3 region has 14 residues. Germline V gene lookup returns CDR1 SGHVS and CDR2 FNYEAQ. In nucleotides, the CDR3 is TGTGCCAGCAGCCCCCGACTAGGCACAGATACGCAGTATTTT. Its protein product is CASSPRLGTDTQYF.

This clone was seen more than once but under ten times. The V and J genes are TRBV6-1 and TRBJ1-4; D call uncertain. There are 11 residues in the CDR3. V lost 1 base and J 10 bases, leaving 4 bases between the germline ends. Germline V gene lookup returns CDR1 MNHNS and CDR2 SASEGT. CDR3 sequence (DNA): TGTGCCAGCAGTGAAGTGCGAAAACTGTTTTTT. Its translation: CASSEVRKLFF.

The chain is built from TRBV7-3 and TRBJ2-1; D perhaps matches TRBD2 (6 bases). Trimming took 5 bases from V and 5 from J, leaving 16 bases between them. The CDR3 runs to 15 residues. Germline V gene sequence: CDR1 SGHTA, CDR2 FQGTGA. CDR3 protein: CASSLAGTANNEQFF. In DNA, the CDR3 is TGTGCCAGCAGCCTTGCCGGGACTGCCAACAATGAGCAGTTCTTC.

The chain links TRBV28 to TRBJ1-5; 9 nucleotides agree with TRBD1. The V gene end was trimmed by 3 bases and the J gene end by 11 bases; junction bases not matched to a gene: 8. CDR1 is MDHEN, CDR2 SYDVKM, per germline. CDR3 length: 14 amino acids. CDR3 coding DNA: TGTGCCAGCAGTTTCCGGGACAGGGTGGTAGCCCAGCATTTT. Amino acid sequence: CASSFRDRVVAQHF.

This clone was seen a few times. At one end the junction does not follow the germline gene, possibly because of a read error. The chain joins TRBV2 to TRBJ1-2; no clear D gene. Germline CDR1 is SNHLY and CDR2 is FYNNEI. This CDR3 has 13 amino acids. CDR3 protein: CASSEGDYYGYTF. DNA of the CDR3: TGTGCCAGCAGCGAAGGCGATTACTATGGCTACACCTTC.

A note on this clone: The germline gene is not matched at one end of the junction; a read error may be the cause. The rearrangement links TRBV4-2 to TRBJ1-2; D possibly corresponds to TRBD1 (5 bases). Germline loops: CDR1 LGHNA, CDR2 YNFKEQ. The CDR3 consists of 14 residues. The CDR3 sequence: CASSQGARDGNCAF. The CDR3 nucleotides read TGTGCCAGCAGCCAAGGAGCGCGGGACGGCAACTGTGCCTTC.

As to this clone: At one boundary the junction diverges from the germline segment, which might be a read error. The chain joins TRBV10-2 to TRBJ2-2; D perhaps matches TRBD2 (6 bases). Germline V lookup: CDR1 WSHSY, CDR2 SAAADI. The CDR3 runs to 13 residues. Here the CDR3 reads CASSESRGGKLFF. The CDR3 nucleotides are TGCGCCAGCAGTGAGTCCCGAGGCGGGAAGCTGTTTTTT.

This chain connects TRBV13 to TRBJ1-1; no reliable D call. The ends were cut back, 5 bases at V and 0 bases at J, with 19 bases in the middle. This CDR3 is 17 amino acids long. Germline-derived CDR1 and CDR2 are PRHDT and FYEKMQ (reference sequence). The CDR3 bases are TGTGCCAGCAGCCCAAACGGGGAAGTTTACATGAACACTGAAGCTTTCTTT. Amino acid sequence: CASSPNGEVYMNTEAFF. Complete variable domain (other parts from reference TRBV13 and TRBJ1-1): AAGVIQSPRHLIKEKRETATLKCYPIPRHDTVYWYQQGPGQDPQFLISFYEKMQSDKGSIPDRFSAQQFSDYHSELNMSSLELGDSALYFCASSPNGEVYMNTEAFFGQGTRLTVV.

This chain joins TRBV25-1 and TRBJ1-1; a possible D gene is TRBD1 (5 bases). V was pared by 5 bases and J by 1 base, with 11 bases between. CDR1 and CDR2 (germline): MGHDK, SYGVNS. The CDR3 loop spans 14 amino acids. CDR3 protein: CASSLTGGNTEAFF. Written as DNA, the CDR3 is TGTGCCAGCAGTCTCACCGGGGGGAACACTGAAGCTTTCTTT.

The CDR3 bases are TGTGCCAGCAGGGACGGAGTCACGGCAGGTCAGCCCCAGCATTTT. Its translation: CASRDGVTAGQPQHF. The chain uses TRBV6-1 and TRBJ1-5; D call uncertain. V was pared by 6 bases and J by 6 bases, with 18 bases between. The CDR3 covers 15 residues. Germline assignment: CDR1 MNHNS and CDR2 SASEGT.

This chain uses TRBV2 with TRBJ1-1; D is possibly TRBD1 (5 bases). This CDR3 region has 13 residues. Germline-derived CDR1 and CDR2 are SNHLY and FYNNEI. Trimming took 1 base from V and 8 from J, leaving 11 bases between them. The CDR3 is CASSEDRAGEAFF. CDR3 nucleotide sequence: TGTGCCAGCAGTGAAGATCGGGCAGGGGAAGCTTTCTTT.

The chain has TRBV9 and TRBJ1-3; D gene uncertain. CDR3 length: 16 residues. Trimming pared 4 bases from V and 0 bases from J, leaving 14 bases between. Germline-derived CDR1 and CDR2 are SGDLS and YYNGEE. In DNA, the CDR3 is TGTGCCAGCAGCTCTACAGCCCTGAGCTCTGGAAACACCATATATTTT. It encodes CASSSTALSSGNTIYF.

The V gene is TRBV7-9, the J gene TRBJ1-6, with a tentative D call TRBD1 (5 bases). Trimming shortened V by 0 bases and J by 4 bases, and 7 bases separated the two germline ends. Germline V lookup: CDR1 SEHNR, CDR2 FQNEAQ (reference sequence). The length of the CDR3 is 15 residues. Written as DNA, the CDR3 is TGTGCCAGCAGCTTAGCGCCAGGGTATAATTCACCCCTCCACTTT. Protein sequence: CASSLAPGYNSPLHF.

The chain has TRBV29-1 and TRBJ1-2; D remains unclear. The CDR3 sequence is 12 residues long. The V end was cut by 7 bases, the J end by 4 bases, with 13 bases between. Germline loops: CDR1 SQVTM, CDR2 ANQGSEA. CDR3 coding DNA: TGCAGCGCTAACACTCGTCTCTATGGCTACACCTTC. Its translation: CSANTRLYGYTF.

The V and J genes are TRBV29-1 and TRBJ1-2; tentative D call: TRBD1 (5 bases). Looked up from germline, CDR1 is SQVTM and CDR2 is ANQGSEA. The V gene lost 4 bases and the J gene lost 0 bases, with 15 bases spanning the gap. The CDR3 is made up of 15 amino acids. CDR3 sequence: CSVVTPGPTNYGYTF. In nucleotides, the CDR3 is TGCAGCGTTGTTACCCCAGGGCCCACTAACTATGGCTACACCTTC. Together with reference TRBV29-1 and TRBJ1-2, the CDR3 gives the full variable domain: SAVISQKPSRDICQRGTSLTIQCQVDSQVTMMFWYRQQPGQSLTLIATANQGSEATYESGFVIDKFPISRPNLTFSTLTVSNMSPEDSSIYLCSVVTPGPTNYGYTFGSGTRLTVV.

This chain's CDR3 is CASSIDWRGRGTGELFF. Here the CDR3 DNA reads TGTGCCAGTAGTATAGATTGGCGAGGGAGAGGCACCGGGGAGCTGTTTTTT. This sequence joins TRBV19 and TRBJ2-2, with D tentatively TRBD2 (5 bases). The V end was cut by 0 bases, the J end by 4 bases, with 15 bases between. The CDR3 runs 17 residues. In germline, CDR1 is LNHDA, CDR2 SQIVND (reference sequence).

This clone was found a few times. This chain uses TRBV10-3 with TRBJ2-7; the match to TRBD2 covers 7 bases. The CDR3 is made up of 16 amino acids. Germline trimming cut 10 bases from V and 0 bases from J; bases unmatched to any gene: 15. Germline V gene lookup returns CDR1 ENHRY and CDR2 SYGVKD. This CDR3 reads CATRGVGGKYSYEQYF. The CDR3 bases are TGTGCCACCCGGGGTGTGGGAGGGAAATACTCCTACGAGCAGTACTTC.